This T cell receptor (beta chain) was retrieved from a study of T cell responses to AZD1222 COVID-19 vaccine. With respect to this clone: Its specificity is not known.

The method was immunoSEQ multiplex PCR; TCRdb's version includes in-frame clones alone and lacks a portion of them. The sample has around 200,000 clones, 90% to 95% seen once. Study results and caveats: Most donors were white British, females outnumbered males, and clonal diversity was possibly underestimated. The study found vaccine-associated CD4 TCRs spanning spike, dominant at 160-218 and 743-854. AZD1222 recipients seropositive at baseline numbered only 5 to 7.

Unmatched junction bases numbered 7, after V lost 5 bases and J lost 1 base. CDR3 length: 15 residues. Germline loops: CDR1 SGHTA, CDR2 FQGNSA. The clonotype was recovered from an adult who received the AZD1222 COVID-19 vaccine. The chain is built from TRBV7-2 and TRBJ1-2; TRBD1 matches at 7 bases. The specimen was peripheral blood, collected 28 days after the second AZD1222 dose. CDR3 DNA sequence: TGTGCCAGCAGCCGGGACAGAACTGTTAACTATGGCTACACCTTC. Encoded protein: CASSRDRTVNYGYTF.